One and the same sample provided the 7 T cell receptor beta chains below, sequenced in a study of metastatic and nonmetastatic thyroid tumors. Thyroid surgery was preceded by no treatment in any patient. From the PCR reads, TCRdb re-called clones with MiXCR. The repertoire holds some 29,000 clones, with 7.4% as singletons. Sequenced: blood. The receptors originated from a female donor with papillary thyroid cancer or a benign thyroid nodule (not recorded which). Some clones in this sample may be carry-over from other donors' samples.

This clone was seen ten or more times. The chain joins TRBV28 to TRBJ2-6; 10 bases match TRBD1. V lost 4 bases to trimming and J lost 2 bases; unmatched junction nucleotides: 11. The CDR3 spans 19 residues. Germline V gene data show CDR1 as MDHEN and CDR2 as SYDVKM. The CDR3 DNA follows: TGTGCCAGCAGTTCCATCCGGGACAGGGGCACGACTGGGGCCAACGTCCTGACTTTC. Translated: CASSSIRDRGTTGANVLTF.

In its sample, this clone was seen many times. This chain links TRBV7-3 with TRBJ1-4; a weak D match, TRBD1 (5 bases). Germline values: CDR1 SGHTA, CDR2 FQGTGA. V lost 4 bases, J lost 6 bases, and 15 bases lay in between. The CDR3 is 15 amino acids. CDR3 amino acids: CASSSRSGGDEKLFF. CDR3 sequence (DNA): TGTGCCAGCAGCTCACGGTCGGGGGGGGATGAAAAACTGTTTTTT.

This clone has a handful of counts. A much larger clone differs from this one at a single base, so this may be a read error. This specimen includes other DNA sequences encoding the same CDR3. The V and J genes are TRBV20-1 and TRBJ1-1; D remains ambiguous. The germline V gene encodes CDR1 DFQATT and CDR2 SNEGSKA (reference sequence). The CDR3 is made up of 13 amino acids. V lost 3 bases and J 0 bases, leaving 8 bases between the germline ends. In DNA form, the CDR3 reads TGCAGTGCTAGTCGTCGTGTGAACACTGAAGCTTTCTTT. This codes for CSASRRVNTEAFF.

This clone was observed many times. The chain has TRBV2 and TRBJ1-6; D perhaps matches TRBD1 (6 bases). Germline CDR1 reads SNHLY; CDR2 reads FYNNEI. The CDR3 spans 14 residues. Trimming shortened V by 2 bases and J by 7 bases, and 9 bases separated the two germline ends. CDR3: CASSEKQGNSPLHF. The CDR3 DNA follows: TGTGCCAGCAGTGAAAAACAGGGAAATTCACCCCTCCACTTT.

This clone was observed many times. The chain combines TRBV11-1 with TRBJ1-6; the match to TRBD1 covers 7 bases. Germline loops: CDR1 SGHAT, CDR2 FQDESV (reference sequence). The CDR3 is made up of 16 amino acids. The ends lost 0 bases at V and 5 bases at J; junction bases unmatched: 4. Here the CDR3 reads CASSLAGQINNSPLHF. CDR3 DNA sequence: TGTGCCAGCAGCTTAGCGGGACAGATAAATAATTCACCCCTCCACTTT.

This clone was counted ten times or more. The chain recombines TRBV18 with TRBJ1-1; tentative D call: TRBD1 (5 bases). The V gene's germline CDR1 is KGHSH and CDR2 LQKENI. Between the trimmed V and J ends, which lost 6 bases and 6 bases, there was a span of 17 bases. The CDR3 has 14 residues. CDR3 sequence reads: CASSRDSRPSEAFF. CDR3 DNA sequence: TGTGCCAGCTCTCGGGACTCACGGCCTTCTGAAGCTTTCTTT.

Turning to this clone: A clone one base away is much larger, so this may be a read error. The rearrangement joins TRBV5-5 to TRBJ1-1; a weak D match, TRBD1 (6 bases). CDR3 size: 14 residues. Germline V gene lookup returns CDR1 SGHKS and CDR2 YYEKEE (reference sequence). The CDR3 protein is CASSLTGSNTEDFF. In nucleotides, the CDR3 is TGTGCCAGCAGCTTGACAGGGTCCAACACTGAAGATTTCTTT.